The T cell receptor beta chain under discussion was sequenced for a study of blood T cell repertoires in COVID-19. Only in-frame clones appear in the TCRdb table, and some are missing; sequencing was by immunoSEQ multiplex PCR. The sample has 350,000 or so clones, about nine tenths seen once; the top ten hold 0.85% to 1.3%. Sequencing was done on a sample of PBMCs or T cells enriched from blood (not recorded which). The receptor was derived from a woman aged 30 to 39 who had been exposed to COVID-19.

DNA for the CDR3: TGTGCCATCAGTGAAACGGTGGTGTACGAGCAGTACTTC. It encodes CAISETVVYEQYF. This chain joins TRBV10-3 and TRBJ2-7; no reliable D call. The V end lost 3 bases, the J end lost 4 bases, and 10 bases lay between the germline ends. In germline, CDR1 is ENHRY, CDR2 SYGVKD. This CDR3 is 13 amino acids long.